This TCR beta chain is from a study of Ad26.COV2.S vaccination and SARS-CoV-2 variants. The V gene lost 3 bases and the J gene lost 4 bases, with 10 bases spanning the gap. Germline-derived CDR1 and CDR2 are MNHEY and SVGAGI. The CDR3 loop spans 14 amino acids. As regards this clone: Its antigen is unknown.

Only in-frame clones appear in the TCRdb table, and some are missing; sequencing was by immunoSEQ multiplex PCR. The sample holds 43,000 or so clones, around 83% seen once. Whole-study results and caveats: Total responses of T cells may have been underestimated by the analyses of TCR breadth and depth. Spike-specific TCR breadth ran higher among vaccine recipients than placebo recipients.

The sequence was obtained from a human donor who had recovered from COVID-19. This sequence joins TRBV6-5 and TRBJ1-3; the D gene is possibly TRBD1 (6 bases). Sequencing used peripheral blood, obtained after recovery from COVID-19. The DNA for the CDR3 is TGTGCCAGCAGTTATCCGGGACAAGGAAACACCATATATTTT. It is translated as CASSYPGQGNTIYF.